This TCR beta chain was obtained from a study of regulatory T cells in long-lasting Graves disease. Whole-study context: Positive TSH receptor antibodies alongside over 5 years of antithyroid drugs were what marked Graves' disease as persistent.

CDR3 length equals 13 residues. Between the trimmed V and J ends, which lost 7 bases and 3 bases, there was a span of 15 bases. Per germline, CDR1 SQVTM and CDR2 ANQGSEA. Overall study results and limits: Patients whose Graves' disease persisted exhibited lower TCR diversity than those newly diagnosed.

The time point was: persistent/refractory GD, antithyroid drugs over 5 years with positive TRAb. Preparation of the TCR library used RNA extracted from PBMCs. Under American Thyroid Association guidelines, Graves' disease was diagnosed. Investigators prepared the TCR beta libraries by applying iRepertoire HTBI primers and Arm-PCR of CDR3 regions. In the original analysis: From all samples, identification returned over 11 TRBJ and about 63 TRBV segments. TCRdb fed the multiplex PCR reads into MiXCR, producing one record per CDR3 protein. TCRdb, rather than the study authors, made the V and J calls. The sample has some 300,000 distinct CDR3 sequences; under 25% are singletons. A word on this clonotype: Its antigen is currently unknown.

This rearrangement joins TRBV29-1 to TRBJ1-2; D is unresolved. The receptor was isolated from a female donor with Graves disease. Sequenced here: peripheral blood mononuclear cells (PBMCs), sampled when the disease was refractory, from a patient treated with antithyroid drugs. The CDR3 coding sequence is TGCAGCGCTGCGGGAGGGCCTCACTATGGCTACACCTTC. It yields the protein CSAAGGPHYGYTF.